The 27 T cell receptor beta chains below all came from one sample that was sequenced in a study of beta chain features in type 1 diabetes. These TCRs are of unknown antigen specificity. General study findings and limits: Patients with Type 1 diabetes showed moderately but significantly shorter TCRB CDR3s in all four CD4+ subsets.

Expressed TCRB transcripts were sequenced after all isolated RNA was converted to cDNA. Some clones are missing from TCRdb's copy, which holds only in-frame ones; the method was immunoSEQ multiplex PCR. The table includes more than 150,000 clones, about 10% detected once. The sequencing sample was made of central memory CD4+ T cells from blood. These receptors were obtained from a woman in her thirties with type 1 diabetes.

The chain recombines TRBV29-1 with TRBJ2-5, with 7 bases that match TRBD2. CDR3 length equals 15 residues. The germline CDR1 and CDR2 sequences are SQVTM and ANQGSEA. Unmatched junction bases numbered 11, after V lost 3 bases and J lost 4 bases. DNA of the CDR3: TGCAGCGTTGAGGGCCGGGACCGCGGGAGAGAGACCCAGTACTTC. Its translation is CSVEGRDRGRETQYF. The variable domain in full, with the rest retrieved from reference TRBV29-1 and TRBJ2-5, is SAVISQKPSRDICQRGTSLTIQCQVDSQVTMMFWYRQQPGQSLTLIATANQGSEATYESGFVIDKFPISRPNLTFSTLTVSNMSPEDSSIYLCSVEGRDRGRETQYFGPGTRLLVL.

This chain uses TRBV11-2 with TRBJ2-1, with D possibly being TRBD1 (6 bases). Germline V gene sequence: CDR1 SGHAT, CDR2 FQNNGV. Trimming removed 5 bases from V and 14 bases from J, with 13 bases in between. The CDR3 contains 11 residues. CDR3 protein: CASSQDSRKFF. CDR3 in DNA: TGTGCCAGCAGCCAGGACAGTCGGAAGTTCTTC.

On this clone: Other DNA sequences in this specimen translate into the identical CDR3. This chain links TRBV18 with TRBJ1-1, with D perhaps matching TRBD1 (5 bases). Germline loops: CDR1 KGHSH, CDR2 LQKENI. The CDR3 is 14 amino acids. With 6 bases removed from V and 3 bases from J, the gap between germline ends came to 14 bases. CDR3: CASSQGQGDTEAFF. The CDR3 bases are TGTGCCAGCTCCCAGGGTCAGGGTGACACTGAAGCTTTCTTT.

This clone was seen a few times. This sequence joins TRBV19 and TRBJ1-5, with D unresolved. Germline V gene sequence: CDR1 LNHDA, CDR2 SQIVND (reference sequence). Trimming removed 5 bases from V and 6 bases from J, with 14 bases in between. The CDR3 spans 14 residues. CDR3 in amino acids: CASSGGDERQPQHF. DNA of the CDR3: TGTGCCAGTAGTGGCGGGGATGAGCGTCAGCCCCAGCATTTT.

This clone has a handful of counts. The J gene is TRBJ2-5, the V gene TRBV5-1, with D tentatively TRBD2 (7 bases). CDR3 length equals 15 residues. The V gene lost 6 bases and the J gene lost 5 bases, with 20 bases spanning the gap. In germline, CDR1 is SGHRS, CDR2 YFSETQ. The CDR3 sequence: CASTSTGGTRETQYF. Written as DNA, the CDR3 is TGCGCCAGCACCTCAACGGGGGGCACAAGGGAGACCCAGTACTTC.

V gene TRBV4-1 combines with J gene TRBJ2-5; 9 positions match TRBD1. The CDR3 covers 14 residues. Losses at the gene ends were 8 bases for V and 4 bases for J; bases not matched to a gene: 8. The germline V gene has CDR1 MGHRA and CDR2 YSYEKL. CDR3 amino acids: CASSPGQGSETQYF. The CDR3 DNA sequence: TGCGCCAGCTCACCGGGACAGGGATCAGAGACCCAGTACTTC.

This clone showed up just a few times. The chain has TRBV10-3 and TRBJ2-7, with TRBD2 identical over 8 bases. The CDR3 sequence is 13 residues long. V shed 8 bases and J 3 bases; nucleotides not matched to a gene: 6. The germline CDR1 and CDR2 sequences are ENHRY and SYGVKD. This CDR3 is CAIQAGERYEQYF. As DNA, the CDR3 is TGTGCCATCCAAGCGGGAGAGCGCTACGAGCAGTACTTC.

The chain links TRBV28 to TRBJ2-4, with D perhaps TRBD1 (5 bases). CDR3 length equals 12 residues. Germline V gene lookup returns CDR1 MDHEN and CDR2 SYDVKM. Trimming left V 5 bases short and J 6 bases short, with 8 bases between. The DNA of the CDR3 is TGTGCCAGCAGTGACAGCAGAAACATTCAGTACTTC. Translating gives CASSDSRNIQYF.

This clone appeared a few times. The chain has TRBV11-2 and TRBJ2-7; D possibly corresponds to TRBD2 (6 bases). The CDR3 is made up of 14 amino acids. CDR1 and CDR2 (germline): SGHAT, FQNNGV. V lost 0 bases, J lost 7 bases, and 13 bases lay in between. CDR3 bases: TGTGCCAGCAGCTTAGAGGCCACTGGAGGGGAGCAGTACTTC. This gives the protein CASSLEATGGEQYF.

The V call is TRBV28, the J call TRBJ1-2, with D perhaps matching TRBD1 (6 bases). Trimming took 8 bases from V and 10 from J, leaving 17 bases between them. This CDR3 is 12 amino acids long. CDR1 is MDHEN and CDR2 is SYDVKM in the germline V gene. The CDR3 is CASRLQTGTYTF. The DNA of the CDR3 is TGTGCCAGCCGCTTACAGACAGGTACCTACACCTTC.

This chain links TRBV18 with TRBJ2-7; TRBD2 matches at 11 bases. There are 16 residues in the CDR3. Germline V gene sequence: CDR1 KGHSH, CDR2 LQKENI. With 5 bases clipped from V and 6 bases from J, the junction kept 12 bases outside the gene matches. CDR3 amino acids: CASSDPGLAARGEQYF. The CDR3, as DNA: TGTGCCAGCTCAGACCCGGGACTAGCGGCCCGAGGCGAGCAGTACTTC.

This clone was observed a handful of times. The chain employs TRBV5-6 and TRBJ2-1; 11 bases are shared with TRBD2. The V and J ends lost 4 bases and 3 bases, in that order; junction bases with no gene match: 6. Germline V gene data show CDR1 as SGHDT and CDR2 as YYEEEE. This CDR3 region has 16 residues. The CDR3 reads CASSPQLAGVYNEQFF. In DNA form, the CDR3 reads TGTGCCAGCAGCCCGCAACTAGCGGGAGTCTACAATGAGCAGTTCTTC.

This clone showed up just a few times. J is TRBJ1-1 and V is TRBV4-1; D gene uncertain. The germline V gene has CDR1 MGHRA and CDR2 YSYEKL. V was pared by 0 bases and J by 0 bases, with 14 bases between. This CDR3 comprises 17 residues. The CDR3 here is CASSQDRLRAMNTEAFF. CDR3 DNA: TGCGCCAGCAGCCAAGACCGTTTGAGGGCGATGAACACTGAAGCTTTCTTT.

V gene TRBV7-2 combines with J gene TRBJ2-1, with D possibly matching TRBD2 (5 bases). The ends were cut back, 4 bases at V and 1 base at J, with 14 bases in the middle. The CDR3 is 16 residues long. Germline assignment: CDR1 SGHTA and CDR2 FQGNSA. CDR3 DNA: TGTGCCAGCAGCTCCCGGACCCGCGGGTCCTACAATGAGCAGTTCTTC. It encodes CASSSRTRGSYNEQFF.

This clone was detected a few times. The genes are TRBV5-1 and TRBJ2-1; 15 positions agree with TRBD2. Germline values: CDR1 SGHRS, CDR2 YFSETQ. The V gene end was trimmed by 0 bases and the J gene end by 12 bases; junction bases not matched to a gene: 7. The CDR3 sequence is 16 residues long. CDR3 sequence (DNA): TGCGCCAGCAGCTTGGCCCCGGGACTAGCGGGAGGCGTGCAGTTCTTC. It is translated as CASSLAPGLAGGVQFF.

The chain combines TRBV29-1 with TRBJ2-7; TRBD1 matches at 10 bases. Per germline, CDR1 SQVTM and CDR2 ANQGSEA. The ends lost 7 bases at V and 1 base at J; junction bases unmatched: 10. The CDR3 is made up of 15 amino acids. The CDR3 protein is CSARMDRGISYEQYF. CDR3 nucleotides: TGCAGCGCCAGAATGGACAGGGGGATTTCCTACGAGCAGTACTTC.

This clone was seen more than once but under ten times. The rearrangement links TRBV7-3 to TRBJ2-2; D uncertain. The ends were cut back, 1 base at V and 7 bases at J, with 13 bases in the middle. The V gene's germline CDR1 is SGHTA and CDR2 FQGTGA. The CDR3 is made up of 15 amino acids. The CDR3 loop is CASSLSGSFGGELFF. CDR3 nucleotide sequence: TGTGCCAGCAGCTTAAGTGGCTCATTTGGCGGGGAGCTGTTTTTT.

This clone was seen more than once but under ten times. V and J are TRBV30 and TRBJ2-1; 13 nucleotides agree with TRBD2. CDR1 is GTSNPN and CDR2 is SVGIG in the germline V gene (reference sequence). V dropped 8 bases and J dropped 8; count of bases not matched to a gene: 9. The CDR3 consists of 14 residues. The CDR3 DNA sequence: TGTGCCCAAACCAGGACTAGCGGGAGCTATGAGCAGTTCTTC. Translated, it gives CAQTRTSGSYEQFF.

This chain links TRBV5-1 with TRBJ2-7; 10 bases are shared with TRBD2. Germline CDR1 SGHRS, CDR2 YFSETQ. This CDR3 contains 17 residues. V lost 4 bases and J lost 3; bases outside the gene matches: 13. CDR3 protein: CASSPLAGVPQGYEQYF. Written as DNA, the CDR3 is TGCGCCAGCAGCCCTCTAGCGGGAGTTCCCCAAGGCTACGAGCAGTACTTC.

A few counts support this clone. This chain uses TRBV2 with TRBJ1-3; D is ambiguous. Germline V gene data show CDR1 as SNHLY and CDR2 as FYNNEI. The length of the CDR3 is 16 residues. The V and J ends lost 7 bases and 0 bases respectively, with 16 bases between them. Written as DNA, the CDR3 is TGTGCCAGCACCCTACAGCAGGTCCTCTCTGGAAACACCATATATTTT. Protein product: CASTLQQVLSGNTIYF.

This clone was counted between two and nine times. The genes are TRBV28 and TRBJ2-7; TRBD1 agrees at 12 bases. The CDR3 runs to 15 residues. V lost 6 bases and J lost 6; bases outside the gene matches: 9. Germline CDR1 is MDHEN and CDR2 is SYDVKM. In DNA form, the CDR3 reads TGTGCCAGCAGCCCGGGACAGGGGGCAATGAGCGAGCAGTACTTC. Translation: CASSPGQGAMSEQYF.

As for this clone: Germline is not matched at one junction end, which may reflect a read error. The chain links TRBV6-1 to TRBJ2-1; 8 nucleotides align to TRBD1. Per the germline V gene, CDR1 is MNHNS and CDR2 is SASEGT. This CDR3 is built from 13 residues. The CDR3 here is CASRPGGYDEQFF. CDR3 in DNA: TGTGCCAGCAGACCAGGGGGCTACGATGAGCAGTTCTTC.

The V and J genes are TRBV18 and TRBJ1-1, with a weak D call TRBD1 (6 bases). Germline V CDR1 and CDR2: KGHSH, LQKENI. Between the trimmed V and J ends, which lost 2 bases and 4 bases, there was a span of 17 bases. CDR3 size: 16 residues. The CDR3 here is CASSPYRDIWGTEAFF. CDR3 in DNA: TGTGCCAGCTCACCATACCGGGACATCTGGGGCACTGAAGCTTTCTTT.

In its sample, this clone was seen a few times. CDR3 in amino acids: CASSLGPGLNTGELFF. The CDR3 coding sequence is TGTGCCAGCAGCTTGGGGCCGGGACTTAACACCGGGGAGCTGTTTTTT. The chain recombines TRBV5-4 with TRBJ2-2, with a weak D call TRBD2 (6 bases). The CDR3 runs 16 residues. CDR1 and CDR2 from the germline V gene are SGHNT and YYREEE (reference sequence). V lost 0 bases to trimming and J lost 2 bases, with 11 bases between them.

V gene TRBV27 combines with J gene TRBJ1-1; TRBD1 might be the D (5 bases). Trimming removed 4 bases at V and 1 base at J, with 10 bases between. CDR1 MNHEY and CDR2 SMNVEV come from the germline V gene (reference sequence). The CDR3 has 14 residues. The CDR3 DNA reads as TGTGCCAGCAGTTCTCCGACAGAGAACACTGAAGCTTTCTTT. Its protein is CASSSPTENTEAFF.

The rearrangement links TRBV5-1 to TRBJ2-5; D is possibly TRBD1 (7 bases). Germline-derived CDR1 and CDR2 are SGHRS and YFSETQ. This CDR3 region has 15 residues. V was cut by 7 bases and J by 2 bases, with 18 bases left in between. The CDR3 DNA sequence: TGCGCCAGCCATGGCGGGACAGATGTACAAGAGACCCAGTACTTC. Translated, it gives CASHGGTDVQETQYF.

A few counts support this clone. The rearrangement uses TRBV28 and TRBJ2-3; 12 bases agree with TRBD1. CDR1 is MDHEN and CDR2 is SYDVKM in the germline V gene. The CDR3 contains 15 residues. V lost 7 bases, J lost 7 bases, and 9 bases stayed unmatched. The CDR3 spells CASILGTGGEYTQYF. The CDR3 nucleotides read TGTGCCAGCATTCTAGGGACAGGGGGCGAATATACGCAGTATTTT.